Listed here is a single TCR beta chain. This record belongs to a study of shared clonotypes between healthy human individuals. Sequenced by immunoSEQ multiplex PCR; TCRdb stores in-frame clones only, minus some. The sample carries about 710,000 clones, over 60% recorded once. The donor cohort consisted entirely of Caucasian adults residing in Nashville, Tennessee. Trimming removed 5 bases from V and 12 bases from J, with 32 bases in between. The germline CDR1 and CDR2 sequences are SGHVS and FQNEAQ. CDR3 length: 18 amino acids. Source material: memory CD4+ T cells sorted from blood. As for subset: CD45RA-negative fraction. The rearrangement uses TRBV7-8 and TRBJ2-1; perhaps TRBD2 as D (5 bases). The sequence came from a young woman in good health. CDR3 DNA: TGTGCCAGCAGCCTCGAGGGTCGTCGGGCCAGTGTCTCGATTGGGCAGTTCTTC. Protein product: CASSLEGRRASVSIGQFF.